The next 17 T cell receptor beta chains were all read from a single sample in a study of T cell responses to AZD1222 COVID-19 vaccine. The repertoire was sequenced with immunoSEQ multiplex PCR; TCRdb's copy has only in-frame clones and lacks some. This sample carries approximately 50,000 clones, about 88% of them seen once, and the ten largest clones take about 7%. Material: peripheral blood, obtained 28 days after the second AZD1222 dose. The source is an adult who received the AZD1222 COVID-19 vaccine.

The chain has TRBV6-5 and TRBJ1-5; 9 nucleotides agree with TRBD1. The V segment lost 7 bases and the J segment 5 bases; nucleotides outside the gene matches: 3. This CDR3 is 13 amino acids long. Germline V gene sequence: CDR1 MNHEY, CDR2 SVGAGI. For the CDR3, the DNA is TGTGCCAGCAATACAGGGGGCTATCAGCCCCAGCATTTT. This gives the protein CASNTGGYQPQHF.

This chain links TRBV15 with TRBJ1-4; TRBD1 is a possible D gene (6 bases). From germline, CDR1 is LNHNV and CDR2 YYDKDF (reference sequence). V lost 1 base to trimming and J lost 4 bases, with 10 bases between them. The CDR3 sequence is 15 residues long. The chain's CDR3 is CATSRGGADNEKLFF. DNA of the CDR3: TGTGCCACCAGCAGAGGGGGGGCAGATAATGAAAAACTGTTTTTT.

The chain links TRBV10-3 to TRBJ1-5; possibly TRBD1 for D (5 bases). Per germline, CDR1 ENHRY and CDR2 SYGVKD. The CDR3 runs to 14 residues. V was shortened by 9 bases and J by 2 bases, with 14 bases between the two germline ends. CDR3 amino acids: CAITQGVGNQPQHF. CDR3 sequence (DNA): TGTGCCATTACGCAGGGAGTCGGCAATCAGCCCCAGCATTTT.

DNA for the CDR3: TGCGCCAGCGACTTCGGGCTCGCTCTGAGCGAGCAGTACTTC. Protein: CASDFGLALSEQYF. The chain is built from TRBV5-1 and TRBJ2-7, with no clear D. Trimming left V 7 bases short and J 6 bases short, with 20 bases between. The CDR3 totals 14 residues. From germline, CDR1 is SGHRS and CDR2 YFSETQ.

The V gene is TRBV29-1, the J gene TRBJ2-1; 7 bases are shared with TRBD2. V shed 4 bases and J 10 bases; nucleotides not matched to a gene: 13. CDR1 is SQVTM and CDR2 is ANQGSEA in the germline V gene. This CDR3 contains 14 residues. The CDR3 here is CSVGVAGIQSEQFF. CDR3 in DNA: TGCAGCGTTGGCGTAGCGGGCATACAATCGGAGCAGTTCTTC.

The gene calls are TRBV28 and TRBJ2-7; D ambiguous. The CDR3 has 14 residues. Trimming removed 7 bases at V and 5 bases at J, with 18 bases between. Germline loops: CDR1 MDHEN, CDR2 SYDVKM. As DNA, the CDR3 is TGTGCCAGCACCCCTCCGGAGTGGAAGAACGAGCAGTACTTC. This encodes CASTPPEWKNEQYF.

V is TRBV4-1 and J is TRBJ2-7; D might be TRBD1 (6 bases). The CDR3 contains 17 residues. Germline values: CDR1 MGHRA, CDR2 YSYEKL. V gave up 1 base and J gave up 1 base, with 17 bases separating them. CDR3 loop: CASSQATGTSLSYEQYF. The CDR3 DNA reads TGCGCCAGCAGCCAAGCGACCGGGACATCCTTATCCTACGAGCAGTACTTC.

The chain links TRBV28 to TRBJ1-2, with 9 bases lining up with TRBD1. The V gene end was trimmed by 4 bases and the J gene end by 8 bases; junction bases not matched to a gene: 8. The germline V gene encodes CDR1 MDHEN and CDR2 SYDVKM. The CDR3 contains 14 residues. The CDR3 is CASSSPGTGLGYTF. CDR3 bases: TGTGCCAGCAGTTCTCCCGGGACAGGGTTAGGCTACACCTTC.

This clone has just one count. V usage is TRBV13 and J usage is TRBJ2-1; a possible D gene is TRBD1 (7 bases). The CDR3 has 13 amino acids. With 5 bases removed from V and 5 bases from J, the gap between germline ends came to 10 bases. Per the germline V gene, CDR1 is PRHDT and CDR2 is FYEKMQ (reference sequence). CDR3 sequence reads: CASSGGTDNEQFF. The CDR3 DNA reads as TGTGCCAGCAGCGGAGGGACAGACAATGAGCAGTTCTTC.

The chain recombines TRBV3-1 (or the pseudogene TRBV3-2) with TRBJ2-7, with TRBD2 matching 11 bases. J lost 4 bases, V lost 4 bases, and 3 bases had no gene match. This CDR3 is built from 14 residues. Germline V gene sequence: CDR1 LGHDT, CDR2 YNNKEL (reference sequence). This chain's CDR3 is CASSLGTSGYEQYF. In DNA, the CDR3 is TGTGCCAGCAGCCTGGGGACTAGCGGATACGAGCAGTACTTC.

The chain couples TRBV24-1 to TRBJ2-2; 7 bases agree with TRBD1. Germline V gene lookup returns CDR1 KGHDR and CDR2 SFDVKD. After removal of 4 bases from V and 5 bases from J, the junction contained 9 bases not matched to a gene. This CDR3 contains 16 residues. CDR3 nucleotides: TGTGCCACCAGTGACCTGCGACAGGGCGGAACCGGGGAGCTGTTTTTT. The encoded protein is CATSDLRQGGTGELFF.

The chain carries TRBV5-1 and TRBJ2-3; D gene unclear. Germline V gives CDR1 SGHRS, CDR2 YFSETQ. V was shortened by 5 bases and J by 3 bases, with 7 bases between the two germline ends. This CDR3 comprises 12 residues. The CDR3 nucleotides read TGCGCCAGCAGGGCTCTAACAGATACGCAGTATTTT. It encodes CASRALTDTQYF.

The gene calls are TRBV29-1 and TRBJ2-5, with D perhaps TRBD2 (6 bases). V was trimmed by 2 bases and J by 3 bases, leaving 13 bases between them. The germline CDR1 and CDR2 sequences are SQVTM and ANQGSEA. The CDR3 extends over 14 amino acids. CDR3 residues: CSVEPPASEETQYF. CDR3 in DNA: TGCAGCGTTGAACCACCAGCTAGCGAAGAGACCCAGTACTTC. The complete variable domain, with remaining parts taken from reference TRBV29-1 and TRBJ2-5, reads SAVISQKPSRDICQRGTSLTIQCQVDSQVTMMFWYRQQPGQSLTLIATANQGSEATYESGFVIDKFPISRPNLTFSTLTVSNMSPEDSSIYLCSVEPPASEETQYFGPGTRLLVL.

The gene calls are TRBV7-9 and TRBJ2-7; the match to TRBD1 covers 8 bases. J lost 5 bases, V lost 4 bases, and 13 bases had no gene match. Germline CDR1 reads SEHNR; CDR2 reads FQNEAQ (reference sequence). CDR3 length: 16 residues. CDR3 region: CASSSARTGYSDEQYF. The CDR3, as DNA: TGTGCCAGCAGCTCGGCGAGGACAGGGTATTCTGACGAGCAGTACTTC.

This sequence joins TRBV11-2 and TRBJ1-4; D might be TRBD1 (6 bases). Germline CDR1 and CDR2: SGHAT and FQNNGV. Trimming pared 10 bases from V and 6 bases from J, leaving 24 bases between. CDR3 size: 16 residues. As DNA, the CDR3 is TGTGCCACGAGCCCGGAGGGGGTAAAGGGTTATGAAAAACTGTTTTTT. This encodes CATSPEGVKGYEKLFF.

The chain couples TRBV7-9 to TRBJ1-1; no clear D. Germline CDR1 reads SEHNR; CDR2 reads FQNEAQ (reference sequence). This CDR3 has 13 amino acids. Trimming pared 5 bases from V and 6 bases from J, leaving 13 bases between. The CDR3 nucleotides are TGTGCCAGCAGCCCTGACGGGCCGCCTGAAGCTTTCTTT. The encoded protein is CASSPDGPPEAFF.

The chain has TRBV28 and TRBJ2-1, with 7 bases matching TRBD2. Germline CDR1 MDHEN, CDR2 SYDVKM. Unmatched junction bases numbered 3, after V lost 6 bases and J lost 4 bases. CDR3 length equals 13 residues. CDR3 in amino acids: CASSWTRYNEQFF. CDR3 nucleotide sequence: TGTGCCAGCAGCTGGACTAGATACAATGAGCAGTTCTTC.